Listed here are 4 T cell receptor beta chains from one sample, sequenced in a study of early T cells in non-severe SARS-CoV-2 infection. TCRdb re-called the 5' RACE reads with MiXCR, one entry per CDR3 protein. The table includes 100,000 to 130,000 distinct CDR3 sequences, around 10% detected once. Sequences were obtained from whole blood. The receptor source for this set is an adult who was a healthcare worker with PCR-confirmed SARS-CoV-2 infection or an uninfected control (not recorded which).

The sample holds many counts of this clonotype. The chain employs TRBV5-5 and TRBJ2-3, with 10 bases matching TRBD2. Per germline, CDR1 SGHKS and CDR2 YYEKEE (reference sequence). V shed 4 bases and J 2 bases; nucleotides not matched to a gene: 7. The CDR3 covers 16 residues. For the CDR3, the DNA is TGTGCCAGCAGCATAGGAGGACTAGCGGCCACAGATACGCAGTATTTT. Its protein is CASSIGGLAATDTQYF.

The DNA of the CDR3 is TGCAGTGCCGAGGGGGGACAGGAGTTATATGGCTACACCTTC. Residues: CSAEGGQELYGYTF. This chain links TRBV20-1 with TRBJ1-2; 8 bases are a match to TRBD1. The CDR3 loop spans 14 amino acids. The germline V gene has CDR1 DFQATT and CDR2 SNEGSKA (reference sequence). J was trimmed by 5 bases and V by 6 bases; bases with no gene match: 11.

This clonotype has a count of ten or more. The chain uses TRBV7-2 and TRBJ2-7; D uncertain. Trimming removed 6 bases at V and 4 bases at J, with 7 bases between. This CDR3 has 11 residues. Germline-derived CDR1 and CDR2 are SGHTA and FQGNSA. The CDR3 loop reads CASSLQYEQYF. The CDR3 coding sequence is TGTGCCAGCAGTCTCCAGTACGAGCAGTACTTC.

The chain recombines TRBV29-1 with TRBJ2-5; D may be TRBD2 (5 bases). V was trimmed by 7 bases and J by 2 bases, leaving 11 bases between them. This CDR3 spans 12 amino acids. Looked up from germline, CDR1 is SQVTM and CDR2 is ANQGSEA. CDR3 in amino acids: CSGGPRQETQYF. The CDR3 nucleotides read TGCAGCGGAGGGCCAAGACAAGAGACCCAGTACTTC. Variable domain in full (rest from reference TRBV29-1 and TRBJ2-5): SAVISQKPSRDICQRGTSLTIQCQVDSQVTMMFWYRQQPGQSLTLIATANQGSEATYESGFVIDKFPISRPNLTFSTLTVSNMSPEDSSIYLCSGGPRQETQYFGPGTRLLVL.